This entry features one TCR beta chain sequence. Germline V gives CDR1 LNHNV, CDR2 YYDKDF (reference sequence). This CDR3 spans 16 amino acids. The data were taken from a study of blood T cells in healthy people across ages. It was with a sample-barcoded 5' primer and a J-beta primer mix that a second PCR of about 6 to 12 cycles was run. TCRdb ran MiXCR on the 5' RACE reads and lists one entry per CDR3 protein. Among some 930,000 distinct CDR3 sequences, approximately 32% were seen once, and the ten largest hold 10%. The data were also submitted as part of a second study, on T cells of mothers and their children.

The clonotype was recovered from a middle-aged woman in good health. Sequenced: blood. This chain joins TRBV15 and TRBJ2-7, with a weak D call TRBD1 (7 bases). The DNA end is more similar to TRBJ2-5, so the J call may be wrong. The chain's CDR3 is CATSTSPGGSGETQYF. The CDR3 bases are TGTGCCACCAGCACTAGTCCAGGGGGAAGCGGGGAGACCCAGTACTTC.